This entry lists 15 T cell receptor beta chains sequenced from one sample in a study of blood T cell repertoires in COVID-19. Data came from immunoSEQ multiplex PCR; TCRdb stores just in-frame clones and leaves some out. The profile shows about 110,000 clones, less than 75% of them singletons. The sample consisted of peripheral blood. These receptors all come from a woman aged 40 to 55 with acute or convalescent COVID-19.

V is TRBV24-1 and J is TRBJ2-5, with 7 bases matching TRBD1. Germline CDR1 reads KGHDR; CDR2 reads SFDVKD. Unmatched junction bases numbered 8, after V lost 5 bases and J lost 3 bases. The CDR3 runs to 15 residues. DNA of the CDR3: TGTGCCACCAGTGGTAGGACAGGAACCAAAGAGACCCAGTACTTC. Protein: CATSGRTGTKETQYF.

The rearrangement uses TRBV5-4 and TRBJ2-7; 8 bases match TRBD2. V lost 4 bases to trimming and J lost 3 bases; unmatched junction nucleotides: 12. CDR3 length: 16 amino acids. CDR1 and CDR2 (germline): SGHNT, YYREEE (reference sequence). This CDR3 is CASSPGGGAAFYEQYF. CDR3 DNA sequence: TGTGCCAGCAGCCCGGGGGGGGGTGCCGCTTTCTACGAGCAGTACTTC.

This clone was detected many times. This chain uses TRBV6-4 with TRBJ2-5, with TRBD1 as a possible D gene (8 bases). CDR1 is MRHNA, CDR2 SNTAGT, per germline. The CDR3 totals 15 residues. Deletions cut 5 bases from V and 2 bases from J, with 15 bases between. The CDR3 sequence is CASSLTGGGQETQYF. Here the CDR3 DNA reads TGTGCCAGCAGTCTCACAGGGGGAGGGCAAGAGACCCAGTACTTC.

This CDR3 reads CASSVEGQNTEAFF. For the CDR3, the DNA is TGTGCCAGCAGCGTAGAAGGACAGAACACTGAAGCTTTCTTT. V and J are TRBV9 and TRBJ1-1; D possibly corresponds to TRBD1 (5 bases). In germline, CDR1 is SGDLS, CDR2 YYNGEE. V dropped 0 bases and J dropped 1 base, with 7 bases sitting between them. This CDR3 is built from 14 residues. Full variable domain (missing parts from reference TRBV9 and TRBJ1-1): DSGVTQTPKHLITATGQRVTLRCSPRSGDLSVYWYQQSLDQGLQFLIQYYNGEERAKGNILERFSAQQFPDLHSELNLSSLELGDSALYFCASSVEGQNTEAFFGQGTRLTVV.

For the CDR3, the DNA is TGTGCCTGGAGCCGTCCGGGACAGCCCTTTCGCACTAATGAAAAACTGTTTTTT. This gives the protein CAWSRPGQPFRTNEKLFF. The V call is TRBV30, the J call TRBJ1-4; 7 bases match TRBD1. J lost 2 bases, V lost 3 bases, and 15 bases had no gene match. Germline CDR1 GTSNPN, CDR2 SVGIG (reference sequence). The CDR3 consists of 18 residues.

The chain is built from TRBV6-2 or TRBV6-3 and TRBJ2-5; TRBD2 is a possible D gene (7 bases). The V end was cut by 7 bases, the J end by 4 bases, with 19 bases between. Germline loops: CDR1 MNHEY, CDR2 SVGEGT. CDR3 length: 15 residues. The CDR3 protein is CASNPGGLGGETQYF. The CDR3 DNA follows: TGTGCCAGCAACCCCGGGGGGTTAGGGGGAGAGACCCAGTACTTC.

This clone is a singleton in its sample. The chain combines TRBV6-4 with TRBJ2-2; TRBD2 matches 10 bases. Germline V gene sequence: CDR1 MRHNA, CDR2 SNTAGT. V shed 6 bases and J 0 bases; nucleotides not matched to a gene: 10. The CDR3 is made up of 18 amino acids. CDR3 nucleotide sequence: TGTGCCAGCAGCAGGGGGCTAGCGGGGGCCCCGAACACCGGGGAGCTGTTTTTT. This sequence encodes CASSRGLAGAPNTGELFF.

The chain couples TRBV9 to TRBJ2-3; 13 bases fit TRBD2. Germline-derived CDR1 and CDR2 are SGDLS and YYNGEE. After removal of 4 bases from V and 7 bases from J, the junction contained 6 bases not matched to a gene. The CDR3 spans 15 residues. CDR3 sequence (DNA): TGTGCCAGCAGCCCCGAGGGACTAGCGGGATATACGCAGTATTTT. It encodes CASSPEGLAGYTQYF. Full variable domain (rest looked up from reference TRBV9 and TRBJ2-3): DSGVTQTPKHLITATGQRVTLRCSPRSGDLSVYWYQQSLDQGLQFLIQYYNGEERAKGNILERFSAQQFPDLHSELNLSSLELGDSALYFCASSPEGLAGYTQYFGPGTRLTVL.

The chain is built from TRBV18 and TRBJ2-7; 7 bases map to TRBD1. This CDR3 comprises 14 residues. V dropped 3 bases and J dropped 3; count of bases not matched to a gene: 5. From germline, CDR1 is KGHSH and CDR2 LQKENI. The DNA of the CDR3 is TGTGCCAGCTCACCCGGACAGGAACACTACGAGCAGTACTTC. Its protein product is CASSPGQEHYEQYF. Looking up the rest from reference TRBV18 and TRBJ2-7 gives the full variable domain: NAGVMQNPRHLVRRRGQEARLRCSPMKGHSHVYWYRQLPEEGLKFMVYLQKENIIDESGMPKERFSAEFPKEGPSILRIQQVVRGDSAAYFCASSPGQEHYEQYFGPGTRLTVT.

The rearrangement joins TRBV9 to TRBJ2-7, with D perhaps matching TRBD1 (6 bases). V was cut by 4 bases and J by 3 bases, with 11 bases left in between. From germline, CDR1 is SGDLS and CDR2 YYNGEE. The CDR3 contains 13 residues. The DNA of the CDR3 is TGTGCCAGCAGCTTAGCCAGGGGCTACGAGCAGTACTTC. Translated, it gives CASSLARGYEQYF.

V usage is TRBV2 and J usage is TRBJ2-2, with a possible D match to TRBD1 (6 bases). Germline CDR1 SNHLY, CDR2 FYNNEI. The germline V and J ends were trimmed by 7 bases and 2 bases, with 11 bases remaining between them. The CDR3 extends over 14 amino acids. The CDR3 is CASKQGENTGELFF. The CDR3 region has the DNA TGTGCCAGCAAACAGGGCGAAAACACCGGGGAGCTGTTTTTT.

The gene calls are TRBV27 and TRBJ1-5; TRBD1 might be the D (5 bases). Germline V gene sequence: CDR1 MNHEY, CDR2 SMNVEV (reference sequence). V gave up 5 bases and J gave up 3 bases, with 14 bases separating them. The CDR3 runs to 15 residues. The CDR3 loop is CASSPSRQYNQPQHF. CDR3 coding DNA: TGTGCCAGCAGTCCAAGCCGACAGTACAATCAGCCCCAGCATTTT.

This clone was counted only a few times. The V call is TRBV18, the J call TRBJ2-7; D remains ambiguous. Germline CDR1 reads KGHSH; CDR2 reads LQKENI. Trimming cost V 6 bases and J 0 bases, with 18 bases left between them. The CDR3 is 16 residues long. The CDR3: CASSRDGEGLSYEQYF. The DNA of the CDR3 is TGTGCCAGCTCCCGCGACGGAGAAGGCCTCTCCTACGAGCAGTACTTC.

This clone was counted a few times. This rearrangement joins TRBV29-1 to TRBJ2-3; no definite D call. Germline V CDR1 and CDR2: SQVTM, ANQGSEA. The V end lost 6 bases, the J end lost 0 bases, and 4 bases lay between the germline ends. The CDR3 length is 11 residues. This chain's CDR3 is CSVTSTDTQYF. CDR3 DNA: TGCAGCGTGACTAGCACAGATACGCAGTATTTT.

As concerns this clone: A read error may produce the germline difference seen at one junction end. Within the sample, other DNA sequences also encode this same CDR3. J is TRBJ2-2 and V is TRBV3-1 (or the pseudogene TRBV3-2); 10 nucleotides match TRBD1. The V gene's germline CDR1 is LGHDT and CDR2 YNNKEL (reference sequence). The CDR3 contains 16 residues. The CDR3 DNA sequence: TGTGCCAGCAGCCAAGTCTGGGACAGGGGAACCGGGGAACTGTTTTTT. Amino acids: CASSQVWDRGTGELFF.